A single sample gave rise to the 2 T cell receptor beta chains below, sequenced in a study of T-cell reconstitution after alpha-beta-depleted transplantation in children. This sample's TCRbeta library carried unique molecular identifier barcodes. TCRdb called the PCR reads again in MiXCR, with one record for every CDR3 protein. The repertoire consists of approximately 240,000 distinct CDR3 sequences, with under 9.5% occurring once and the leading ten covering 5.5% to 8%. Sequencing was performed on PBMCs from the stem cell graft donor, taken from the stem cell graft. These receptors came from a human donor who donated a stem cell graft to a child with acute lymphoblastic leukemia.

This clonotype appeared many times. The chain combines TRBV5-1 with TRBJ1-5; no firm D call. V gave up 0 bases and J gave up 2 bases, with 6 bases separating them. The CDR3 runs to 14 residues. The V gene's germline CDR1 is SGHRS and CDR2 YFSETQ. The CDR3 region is CASSLGGGNQPQHF. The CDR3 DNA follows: TGCGCCAGCAGCTTGGGAGGAGGCAATCAGCCCCAGCATTTT.

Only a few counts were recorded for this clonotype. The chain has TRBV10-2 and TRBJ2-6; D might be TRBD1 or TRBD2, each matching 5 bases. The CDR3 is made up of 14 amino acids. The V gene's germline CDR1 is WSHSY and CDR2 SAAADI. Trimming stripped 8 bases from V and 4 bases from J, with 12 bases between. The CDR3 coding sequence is TGCGCCAGCTCTGGGGGTACCGGGGCCAACGTCCTGACTTTC. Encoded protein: CASSGGTGANVLTF.